The sequence of this T cell receptor beta chain was determined in a study of PD-1 blockade in classical Hodgkin lymphoma. Assay: immunoSEQ multiplex PCR; the TCRdb copy retains only in-frame clones and omits some. The sample includes roughly 21,000 clones, around nine tenths seen only once; the top ten take roughly 7.4%. The time point is: newly diagnosed, previously untreated cHL patient sample. After PBMCs were thawed, their CD8+ T cells were isolated by magnetic negative selection. With regard to this clone: Antigen unknown. The same CDR3 also results from other DNA sequences found in this sample.

Overall study results and limits: Undefined causes, possibly disease activity or prior therapy, underlie the repertoire differences. Before treatment, TCR diversity in newly diagnosed patients was reportedly lower than in healthy donors.

Trimming stripped 2 bases from V and 4 bases from J, with 7 bases between. The V gene's germline CDR1 is SGHDT and CDR2 YYEEEE. The CDR3 covers 13 residues. Sequenced: CD8+ T cells from blood. The sequence derives from a human donor with classical Hodgkin lymphoma. The chain is built from TRBV5-6 and TRBJ1-5; D remains ambiguous. DNA for the CDR3: TGTGCCAGCAGCTTTTTTGGTAATCAGCCCCAGCATTTT. Protein sequence: CASSFFGNQPQHF.